Listed below are T cell receptor beta chains from one sample, sequenced in a study of T cell responses to AZD1222 COVID-19 vaccine. Clones were read by immunoSEQ multiplex PCR, and TCRdb kept only the in-frame ones, dropping some. The sample has more than 95,000 clones; roughly 90% are singletons. The starting material was peripheral blood, obtained on day 0 of AZD1222 vaccination. These receptors originate from an adult in good health. Each CDR3 is given with its conserved first and last residue. Fields, in order: D gene, clone size, J gene, V gene, CDR3 protein, CDR3 DNA. A D gene is named only where the DNA matches it firmly. Clone size, where shown, is once, few, many, or a class for clones that have expanded.

>NA|NA|TRBJ2-7|TRBV28
CASSAGTPYEQYF
TGTGCCAGCAGTGCCGGGACCCCCTACGAGCAGTACTTC
>TRBD1|NA|TRBJ1-2|TRBV7-8
CASSHGQANYGYTF
TGTGCCAGCAGCCATGGACAGGCTAACTATGGCTACACCTTC
>NA|once|TRBJ1-1|TRBV28
CASSPRTVLNTEAFF
TGTGCCAGCAGTCCACGGACAGTCTTGAACACTGAAGCTTTCTTT
>NA|NA|TRBJ1-2|TRBV28
CASSFFYEGANYGYTF
TGTGCCAGCAGTTTTTTTTATGAGGGAGCTAACTATGGCTACACCTTC
>NA|NA|TRBJ1-1|TRBV10-3
CAISDPGQAFF
TGTGCCATCAGTGACCCGGGTCAGGCTTTCTTT
>NA|NA|TRBJ1-2|TRBV9
CASSSQYSHYGYTF
TGTGCCAGCAGCTCCCAATATTCCCACTATGGCTACACCTTC
>TRBD2|NA|TRBJ2-4|TRBV3-1/TRBV3-2
CASSQGLAGGLDQNIQYF
TGTGCCAGCAGCCAAGGACTAGCGGGAGGGCTCGACCAAAACATTCAGTACTTC
>NA|NA|TRBJ2-3|TRBV6-2/TRBV6-3
CASSSRGADTQYF
TGTGCCAGCAGCTCACGGGGCGCAGATACGCAGTATTTT
>NA|NA|TRBJ1-5|TRBV18
CASSGSNQPQHF
TGTGCCAGCTCCGGTAGCAATCAGCCCCAGCATTTT
>NA|NA|TRBJ1-6|TRBV28
CASSLSSDFAPLHF
TGTGCCAGCAGTTTATCCAGCGATTTCGCACCCCTCCACTTT
>TRBD2|NA|TRBJ2-7|TRBV6-2/TRBV6-3
CASSYSFTLAGGYEQYF
TGTGCCAGCAGTTACAGTTTCACGCTAGCGGGAGGCTACGAGCAGTACTTC
>TRBD2|NA|TRBJ2-1|TRBV11-2
CASSYLSGSSYNEQFF
TGTGCCAGCAGTTACTTAAGCGGGAGCTCCTACAATGAGCAGTTCTTC
>NA|NA|TRBJ1-4|TRBV7-2
CASSLVIGEKLFF
TGTGCCAGCAGCTTAGTAATCGGCGAAAAACTGTTTTTT
>TRBD2|NA|TRBJ2-7|TRBV7-8
CASSLVSGRAHEQYF
TGTGCCAGCAGCTTAGTTAGCGGGAGAGCCCACGAGCAGTACTTC
>NA|NA|TRBJ2-5|TRBV20-1
CSIARKETQYF
TGCAGCATAGCGCGGAAAGAGACCCAGTACTTC
>NA|NA|TRBJ2-7|TRBV5-4
CASSLVGSLYEQYF
TGTGCCAGCAGCTTGGTCGGGAGCCTCTACGAGCAGTACTTC
>TRBD1|NA|TRBJ1-1|TRBV29-1
CSVDDRDTEAFF
TGCAGCGTTGATGACAGGGACACTGAAGCTTTCTTT
>NA|NA|TRBJ2-7|TRBV1
CTSSQGTTSYEQYF
TGCACCAGCAGCCAAGGGACTACCTCCTACGAGCAGTACTTC
>NA|NA|TRBJ2-5|TRBV27
CASRPPTSETQYF
TGTGCCAGCAGGCCTCCTACTAGCGAGACCCAGTACTTC
>NA|NA|TRBJ1-6|TRBV9
CASSPQPNSPLHF
TGTGCCAGCAGCCCTCAACCAAATTCACCCCTCCACTTT
>NA|NA|TRBJ2-3|TRBV5-1
CASSSTGHTGTDTQYF
TGCGCCAGCAGCTCAACAGGACATACCGGCACAGATACGCAGTATTTT
>TRBD2|once|TRBJ2-2|TRBV14
CASSQEASGSGELFF
TGTGCCAGCAGCCAAGAAGCGAGCGGGAGCGGGGAGCTGTTTTTT
>NA|NA|TRBJ2-7|TRBV4-2
CASSQGGESSYEQYF
TGTGCCAGCAGCCAAGGGGGGGAGAGCTCCTACGAGCAGTACTTC
>TRBD1|NA|TRBJ1-1|TRBV4-1
CASSQIPGQAFNTEAFF
TGCGCCAGCAGCCAAATACCCGGACAGGCGTTTAACACTGAAGCTTTCTTT
>NA|NA|TRBJ1-6|TRBV10-3
CAISEQEGGSPLHF
TGTGCCATCAGTGAGCAGGAAGGGGGTTCACCCCTCCACTTT
>TRBD1|NA|TRBJ2-7|TRBV3-1/TRBV3-2
CASSQVQTTRGWAYEQYF
TGTGCCAGCAGCCAAGTACAAACAACCAGGGGGTGGGCCTACGAGCAGTACTTC
>TRBD1|NA|TRBJ2-5|TRBV18
CASSPLFGQGYGSQETQYF
TGTGCCAGCTCACCGCTCTTTGGACAGGGGTACGGGTCCCAAGAGACCCAGTACTTC
>TRBD1|NA|TRBJ1-5|TRBV27
CASSTGTGGYQPQHF
TGTGCCAGCAGTACCGGGACAGGGGGCTATCAGCCCCAGCATTTT
>TRBD1|NA|TRBJ2-2|TRBV27
CASSLFGQGANTGELFF
TGTGCCAGCAGTTTATTCGGACAGGGGGCGAACACCGGGGAGCTGTTTTTT
>TRBD2|NA|TRBJ2-7|TRBV5-6
CASSARTSGRVYEQYF
TGTGCCAGCAGCGCCCGGACTAGCGGGAGGGTGTACGAGCAGTACTTC
>NA|NA|TRBJ1-5|TRBV1
CTSSQETPRTGAGQPQHF
TGCACCAGCAGCCAAGAAACCCCACGGACAGGGGCGGGTCAGCCCCAGCATTTT
>TRBD2|NA|TRBJ2-2|TRBV19
CASSHTRTSSYTGELFF
TGTGCCAGTAGTCACACCCGGACTAGCAGTTACACCGGGGAGCTGTTTTTT
>NA|NA|TRBJ2-7|TRBV11-2
CASSLAEGTLTYEQYF
TGTGCCAGCAGCTTAGCGGAGGGTACCCTCACCTACGAGCAGTACTTC
>TRBD1|once|TRBJ2-7|TRBV18
CASSADRNAYEQYF
TGTGCCAGCTCAGCGGACAGGAACGCTTACGAGCAGTACTTC
>NA|few|TRBJ2-7|TRBV7-2
CASSSQIRAYEQYF
TGTGCCAGCAGCTCCCAAATTCGGGCCTACGAGCAGTACTTC
>NA|NA|TRBJ1-1|TRBV15
CATRDTSNTEAFF
TGTGCCACCAGAGACACTTCGAACACTGAAGCTTTCTTT
>TRBD1|NA|TRBJ1-2|TRBV27
CASRWTGGGYGYTF
TGTGCCAGCAGATGGACAGGGGGTGGTTATGGCTACACCTTC
>TRBD1|NA|TRBJ2-2|TRBV7-9
CASDLFQGATGELFF
TGTGCCAGCGACTTGTTCCAGGGGGCCACCGGGGAGCTGTTTTTT
>NA|NA|TRBJ1-2|TRBV9
CASSVGPGANYGYTF
TGTGCCAGCAGCGTAGGACCCGGAGCTAACTATGGCTACACCTTC